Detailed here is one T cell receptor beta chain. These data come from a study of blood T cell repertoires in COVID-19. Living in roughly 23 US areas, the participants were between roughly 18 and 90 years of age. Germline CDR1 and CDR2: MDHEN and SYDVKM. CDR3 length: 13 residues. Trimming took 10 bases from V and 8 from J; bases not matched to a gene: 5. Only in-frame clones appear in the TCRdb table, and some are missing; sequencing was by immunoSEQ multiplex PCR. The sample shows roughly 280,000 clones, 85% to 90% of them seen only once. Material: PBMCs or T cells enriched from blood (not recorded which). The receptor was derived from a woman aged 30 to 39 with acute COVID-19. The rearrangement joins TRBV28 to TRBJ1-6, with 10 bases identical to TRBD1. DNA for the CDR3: TGTGCCACCCAAGGACAGGGGGATTCACCCCTCCACTTT. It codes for CATQGQGDSPLHF. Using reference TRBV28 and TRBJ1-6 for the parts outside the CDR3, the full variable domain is DVKVTQSSRYLVKRTGEKVFLECVQDMDHENMFWYRQDPGLGLRLIYFSYDVKMKEKGDIPEGYSVSREKKERFSLILESASTNQTSMYLCATQGQGDSPLHFGNGTRLTVT.